Below are 7 T cell receptor beta chains sequenced from a single sample in a study of cytomegalovirus exposure and HLA in healthy donors (dated 2017 in TCRdb). To prepare the library, the immunoSEQ multiplex PCR assay was applied. A mixture of 60 forward primers for TCR Vbeta segments and 13 reverse primers for TCR Jbeta segments was used in the multiplex PCR. TCRdb took this table from immuneACCESS and kept in-frame rearrangements with V and J called. Such tables lack part of the clones; where checked against another copy, unresolved V genes explain under half of the gap, and the rest is unexplained. This sample gives some 91,000 clones in total; around nine tenths of them show up just once. The ten biggest clones cover approximately 10% of the sample. Sequenced: PBMCs. The receptors here all came from a man aged 25-45 years in good health and CMV-seropositive.

This rearrangement joins TRBV11-1 to TRBJ2-7; D not resolved. Trimming stripped 2 bases from V and 2 bases from J, with 7 bases between. The CDR3 has 13 residues. The germline gives CDR1 SGHAT, CDR2 FQDESV (reference sequence). In DNA, the CDR3 is TGTGCCAGCAGCTTACTGAGGACCTACGAGCAGTACTTC. It is translated as CASSLLRTYEQYF.

A remark on this clone: One end of the junction varies from germline; a read error may be responsible. The V and J genes are TRBV7-7 and TRBJ2-3; 10 bases are shared with TRBD2. Germline values: CDR1 SSHAT, CDR2 FNYEAQ (reference sequence). CDR3 size: 15 residues. The CDR3 DNA follows: TGTGCTAGCAGCCTTGGACTAGCGGGCACAGATACGCAGTATTTT. Encoded protein: CASSLGLAGTDTQYF.

The rearrangement joins TRBV5-1 to TRBJ2-3; D is uncertain. The CDR3 runs 16 residues. The germline CDR1 and CDR2 sequences are SGHRS and YFSETQ. The V end lost 3 bases, the J end lost 0 bases, and 14 bases lay between the germline ends. CDR3 in amino acids: CASSSDPGISTDTQYF. The CDR3 nucleotides read TGCGCCAGCAGCTCAGACCCAGGAATTAGCACAGATACGCAGTATTTT.

This clone was detected only once. A read error may produce the germline difference seen at one junction end. J is TRBJ1-2 and V is TRBV6-1; 8 nucleotides agree with TRBD1. The CDR3 covers 13 residues. Germline CDR1 is MNHNS and CDR2 is SASEGT. For the CDR3, the DNA is TGTGCCAGCAGGGAAGGACAGGGTTGGGGCTACACCTTC. Translating gives CASREGQGWGYTF.

This clone was seen a single time. The rearrangement uses TRBV6-5 and TRBJ2-5; D is perhaps TRBD1 (6 bases). Per germline, CDR1 MNHEY and CDR2 SVGAGI. The length of the CDR3 is 13 residues. V gave up 6 bases and J gave up 5 bases, with 13 bases separating them. The CDR3, as DNA: TGTGCCAGCAGGCCAGGGGATCGGGAGACCCAGTACTTC. This translates into CASRPGDRETQYF.

This clone is a singleton in its sample. The chain has TRBV5-6 and TRBJ2-7; D ambiguous. V was pared by 3 bases and J by 0 bases, with 4 bases between. The CDR3 is 12 amino acids. Germline assignment: CDR1 SGHDT and CDR2 YYEEEE. The CDR3 here is CASSSYSYEQYF. CDR3 in DNA: TGTGCCAGCAGCTCCTACTCCTACGAGCAGTACTTC.

This clone occurred a few times. The V call is TRBV15, the J call TRBJ2-7; 8 positions agree with TRBD1. Trimming removed 1 base from V and 2 bases from J; junction bases left unmatched: 7. The CDR3 loop spans 16 amino acids. CDR1 and CDR2 from the germline V gene are LNHNV and YYDKDF (reference sequence). In DNA form, the CDR3 reads TGTGCCACCAGCAGAGGGGACAGGCGGACCCCCTACGAGCAGTACTTC. Amino acids: CATSRGDRRTPYEQYF.